This TCR beta chain was sequenced in a study of blood T cell repertoires in COVID-19. Study as a whole: Samples of COVID-19 (acute and convalescent) were obtained from the United States, Italy and Spain. The cDNA or gDNA used as material had been derived from T cells, B-cell-depleted T cells, or PBMCs.

The germline CDR1 and CDR2 sequences are MDHEN and SYDVKM. Trimming cost V 7 bases and J 4 bases; bases outside gene matches: 12. This CDR3 is built from 15 residues. Original processing notes: Nucleated cell number was recorded as an estimate derived from reference gene primer amplification. Data came from immunoSEQ multiplex PCR; TCRdb stores just in-frame clones and leaves some out. V, J and clone size are those of that table, while D and trimming were read from the DNA. The sample gives almost 200,000 clones, 85% to 90% of which show up once; about 0.81% is in the top ten. This sequence was found in a woman aged 70-85 years with acute or convalescent COVID-19. Sequencing was done on a sample of peripheral blood. The V gene is TRBV28, the J gene TRBJ2-5, with 7 bases identical to TRBD2. The CDR3 loop reads CASTHSIGGTETQYF. DNA for the CDR3: TGTGCCAGCACCCATTCAATCGGGGGGACAGAGACCCAGTACTTC.